Listed here are 8 T cell receptor beta chains from one sample, sequenced in a study of T cell responses to AZD1222 COVID-19 vaccine. The repertoire was sequenced with immunoSEQ multiplex PCR; TCRdb's copy has only in-frame clones and lacks some. The sample includes 150,000 to 200,000 clones, 85% to 95% of them seen just once. Sequencing was performed on peripheral blood, taken on day 0 of AZD1222 vaccination. The source of these receptors is an adult in good health.

The chain uses TRBV10-3 and TRBJ2-7; the match to TRBD1 covers 7 bases. The CDR3 has 14 amino acids. After removal of 5 bases from V and 6 bases from J, the junction contained 10 bases not matched to a gene. The germline gives CDR1 ENHRY, CDR2 SYGVKD. The CDR3 loop is CAISHGTASGEQYF. CDR3 nucleotide sequence: TGTGCCATCAGTCACGGGACAGCCAGTGGCGAGCAGTACTTC.

This clone was seen just once. This sequence joins TRBV5-5 and TRBJ1-3; D possibly corresponds to TRBD1 (5 bases). This CDR3 comprises 14 residues. Germline V CDR1 and CDR2: SGHKS, YYEKEE (reference sequence). Trimming took 6 bases from V and 4 from J, leaving 14 bases between them. The CDR3 nucleotides are TGTGCCAGCAACTACCCAGGGAGAGGAAACACCATATATTTT. Translation: CASNYPGRGNTIYF.

The rearrangement links TRBV5-4 to TRBJ1-4; tentatively, D is TRBD1 (6 bases). CDR1 and CDR2 from the germline V gene are SGHNT and YYREEE (reference sequence). V dropped 0 bases and J dropped 3 bases, with 15 bases sitting between them. The CDR3 runs to 17 residues. The CDR3 coding sequence is TGTGCCAGCAGCTTGGGGAACAGGGATCGAGCTAATGAAAAACTGTTTTTT. This gives the protein CASSLGNRDRANEKLFF.

A single count supports this clone. V usage is TRBV9 and J usage is TRBJ2-2; 10 bases are a match to TRBD2. V dropped 6 bases and J dropped 1; count of bases not matched to a gene: 3. The CDR3 runs 15 residues. Germline values: CDR1 SGDLS, CDR2 YYNGEE. The CDR3 here is CASTRLAGNTGELFF. The DNA of the CDR3 is TGTGCCAGCACCCGACTAGCGGGGAACACCGGGGAGCTGTTTTTT.

The V and J genes are TRBV6-5 and TRBJ2-3, with D possibly called TRBD1 or TRBD2 (5 bases each). V was trimmed by 2 bases and J by 4 bases, leaving 10 bases between them. The CDR3 loop spans 14 amino acids. Germline CDR1 is MNHEY and CDR2 is SVGAGI. The CDR3 reads CASSYLGVPDTQYF. The CDR3 DNA is TGTGCCAGCAGTTACCTGGGGGTCCCAGATACGCAGTATTTT.

The genes are TRBV19 and TRBJ1-5; D may be TRBD1 (6 bases). The germline gives CDR1 LNHDA, CDR2 SQIVND (reference sequence). The V end was cut by 9 bases, the J end by 0 bases, with 18 bases between. This CDR3 comprises 16 residues. The CDR3 here is CASHRGPGHSNQPQHF. The CDR3 coding sequence is TGTGCCAGCCACCGGGGCCCGGGACATAGCAATCAGCCCCAGCATTTT.

The chain combines TRBV18 with TRBJ1-5, with 9 bases lining up with TRBD1. With V trimmed by 3 bases and J by 5 bases, 8 bases remained unmatched. This CDR3 contains 16 residues. Germline V gene lookup returns CDR1 KGHSH and CDR2 LQKENI. CDR3 sequence: CASSPRDRAAHQPQHF. The CDR3 DNA sequence: TGTGCCAGCTCACCCCGGGACAGGGCGGCCCATCAGCCCCAGCATTTT.

The chain combines TRBV4-1 with TRBJ1-2, with TRBD1 matching 10 bases. The CDR3 is 14 residues long. J gave up 5 bases and V 7 bases, and 7 bases lay outside the gene matches. The V gene's germline CDR1 is MGHRA and CDR2 YSYEKL. CDR3 amino acids: CASNPDRGEYGYTF. CDR3 in DNA: TGCGCCAGCAACCCGGACAGGGGGGAGTATGGCTACACCTTC.